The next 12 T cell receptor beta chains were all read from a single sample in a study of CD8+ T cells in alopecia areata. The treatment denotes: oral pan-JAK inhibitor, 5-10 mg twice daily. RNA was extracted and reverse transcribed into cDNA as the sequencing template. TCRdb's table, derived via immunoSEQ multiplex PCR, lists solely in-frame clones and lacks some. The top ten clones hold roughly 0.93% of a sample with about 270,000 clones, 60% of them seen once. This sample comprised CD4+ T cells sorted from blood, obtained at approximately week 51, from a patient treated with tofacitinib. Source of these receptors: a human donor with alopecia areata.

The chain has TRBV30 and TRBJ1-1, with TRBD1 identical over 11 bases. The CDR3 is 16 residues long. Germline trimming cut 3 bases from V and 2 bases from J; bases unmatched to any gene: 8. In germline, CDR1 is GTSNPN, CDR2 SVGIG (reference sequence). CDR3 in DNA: TGTGCCTGGAGGGTGACCGGGACAGGGGGAAACACTGAAGCTTTCTTT. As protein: CAWRVTGTGGNTEAFF.

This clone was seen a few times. Here the CDR3 reads CASGRFSNQPQHF. DNA of the CDR3: TGTGCCAGCGGGCGGTTTAGCAATCAGCCCCAGCATTTT. The chain recombines TRBV2 with TRBJ1-5; D remains ambiguous. With 8 bases removed from V and 0 bases from J, the gap between germline ends came to 8 bases. The CDR3 loop spans 13 amino acids. CDR1 and CDR2 (germline): SNHLY, FYNNEI. The whole variable domain, filled in from reference TRBV2 and TRBJ1-5, reads EPEVTQTPSHQVTQMGQEVILRCVPISNHLYFYWYRQILGQKVEFLVSFYNNEISEKSEIFDDQFSVERPDGSNFTLKIRSTKLEDSAMYFCASGRFSNQPQHFGDGTRLSIL.

The CDR3 DNA reads as TGCAGCGTTGAAGGCTCCTACGAGCAGTACTTC. Its protein product is CSVEGSYEQYF. The chain links TRBV29-1 to TRBJ2-7; no clear D gene. The germline V gene has CDR1 SQVTM and CDR2 ANQGSEA. This CDR3 is built from 11 residues. V was clipped by 1 base and J by 0 bases, with 1 base between them.

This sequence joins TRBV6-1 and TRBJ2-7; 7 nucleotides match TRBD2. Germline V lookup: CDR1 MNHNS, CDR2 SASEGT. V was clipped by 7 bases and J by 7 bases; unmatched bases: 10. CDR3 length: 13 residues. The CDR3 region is CASILRGAGEQYF. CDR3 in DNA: TGTGCCAGCATCCTGCGGGGAGCGGGGGAGCAGTACTTC.

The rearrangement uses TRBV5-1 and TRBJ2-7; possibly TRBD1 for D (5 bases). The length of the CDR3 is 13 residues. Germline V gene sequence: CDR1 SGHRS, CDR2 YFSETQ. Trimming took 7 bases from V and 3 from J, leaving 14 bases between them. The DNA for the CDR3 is TGCGCCAGCGCGGCTTTTCAGGGCTACGAGCAGTACTTC. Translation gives CASAAFQGYEQYF.

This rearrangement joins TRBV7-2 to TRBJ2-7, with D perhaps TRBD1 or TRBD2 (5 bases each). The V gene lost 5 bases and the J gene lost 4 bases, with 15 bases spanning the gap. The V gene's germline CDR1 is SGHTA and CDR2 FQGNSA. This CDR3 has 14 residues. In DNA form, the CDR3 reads TGTGCCAGCAGCCTAGGGACGGGGCGGTACGAGCAGTACTTC. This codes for CASSLGTGRYEQYF.

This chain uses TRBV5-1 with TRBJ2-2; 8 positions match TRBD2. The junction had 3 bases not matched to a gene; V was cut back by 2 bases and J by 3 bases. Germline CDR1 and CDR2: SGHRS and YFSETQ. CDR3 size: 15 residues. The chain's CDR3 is CASSFGTSDTGELFF. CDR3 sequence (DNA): TGCGCCAGCAGCTTCGGGACTAGTGACACCGGGGAGCTGTTTTTT.

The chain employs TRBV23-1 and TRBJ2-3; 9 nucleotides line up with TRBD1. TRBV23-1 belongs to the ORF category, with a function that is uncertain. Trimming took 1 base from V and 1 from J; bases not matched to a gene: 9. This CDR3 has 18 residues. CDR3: CASSQFRRGQGRTDTQYF. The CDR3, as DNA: TGCGCCAGCAGTCAATTCCGGCGGGGACAGGGTCGCACAGATACGCAGTATTTT.

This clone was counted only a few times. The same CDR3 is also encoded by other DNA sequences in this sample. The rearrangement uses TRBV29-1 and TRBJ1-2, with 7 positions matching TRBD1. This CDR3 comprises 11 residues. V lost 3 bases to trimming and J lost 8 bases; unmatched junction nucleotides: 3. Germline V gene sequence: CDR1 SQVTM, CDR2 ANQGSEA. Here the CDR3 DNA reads TGCAGCGTTGACAGGGGGGGAGGCTACACCTTC. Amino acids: CSVDRGGGYTF.

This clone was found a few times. Here the CDR3 reads CASSRSRGPNTEAFF. CDR3 bases: TGTGCCAGCAGCAGAAGTCGGGGACCGAACACTGAAGCTTTCTTT. V usage is TRBV7-2 and J usage is TRBJ1-1; the D gene is possibly TRBD1 (5 bases). V lost 5 bases to trimming and J lost 1 base, with 14 bases between them. This CDR3 comprises 15 residues. Germline V lookup: CDR1 SGHTA, CDR2 FQGNSA.

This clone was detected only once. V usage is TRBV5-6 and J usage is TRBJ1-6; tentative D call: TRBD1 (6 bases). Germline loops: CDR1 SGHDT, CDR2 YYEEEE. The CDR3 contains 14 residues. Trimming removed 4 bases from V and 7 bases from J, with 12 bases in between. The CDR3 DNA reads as TGTGCCAGCAGCCCGGGACACACGAATTCACCCCTCCACTTT. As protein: CASSPGHTNSPLHF.

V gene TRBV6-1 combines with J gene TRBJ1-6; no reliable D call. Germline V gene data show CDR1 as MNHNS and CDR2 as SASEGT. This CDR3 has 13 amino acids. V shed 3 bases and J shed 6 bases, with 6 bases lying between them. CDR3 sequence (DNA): TGTGCCAGCAGTGACAGGTTTAATTCACCCCTCCACTTT. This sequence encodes CASSDRFNSPLHF.